Each of the 30 T cell receptor beta chains below was sequenced from the same sample in a study of response to subunit inactivated influenza vaccine. TCRdb processed the RT-PCR reads anew with MiXCR; each CDR3 protein has one entry. The table includes hundreds of thousands of distinct CDR3 sequences, about 7.6% detected once. Sequenced material: PBMCs from blood, taken roughly 24 months after vaccination. All receptors derive from a man aged 50-75 years who received an inactivated influenza vaccine.

V usage is TRBV7-2 and J usage is TRBJ1-5; no clear D. The CDR3 length is 14 residues. CDR1 and CDR2 (germline): SGHTA, FQGNSA. Trimming removed 5 bases from V and 0 bases from J, with 8 bases in between. The CDR3 protein is CASSTKYSNQPQHF. Written as DNA, the CDR3 is TGTGCCAGCAGCACCAAATATAGCAATCAGCCCCAGCATTTT.

This sequence joins TRBV11-2 and TRBJ2-7; possibly TRBD2 for D (6 bases). The CDR3 contains 12 residues. V was trimmed by 6 bases and J by 3 bases, leaving 9 bases between them. Germline V gene sequence: CDR1 SGHAT, CDR2 FQNNGV. CDR3 sequence (DNA): TGTGCCAGCAGGGGGAGGTACTACGAGCAGTACTTC. Translation: CASRGRYYEQYF.

This clonotype has a handful of counts. The chain joins TRBV20-1 to TRBJ2-1; no clear D gene. V lost 6 bases to trimming and J lost 2 bases, with 11 bases between them. Per the germline V gene, CDR1 is DFQATT and CDR2 is SNEGSKA (reference sequence). This CDR3 is 13 amino acids long. Written as DNA, the CDR3 is TGCAGTGCGCAAGAATCCGCCTACAATGAGCAGTTCTTC. Translated: CSAQESAYNEQFF.

In this sample, this clonotype turned up a few times. The chain joins TRBV5-1 to TRBJ2-1; TRBD1 agrees at 7 bases. The V and J ends lost 4 bases and 0 bases, in that order; junction bases with no gene match: 16. Germline V lookup: CDR1 SGHRS, CDR2 YFSETQ. The CDR3 contains 19 residues. The CDR3 loop is CASSLPTQGDASSYNEQFF. CDR3 in DNA: TGCGCCAGCAGCCTACCGACGCAGGGGGACGCTAGCTCCTACAATGAGCAGTTCTTC.

This clonotype was counted many times. V gene TRBV4-3 combines with J gene TRBJ2-1; TRBD2 might be the D (6 bases). The germline gives CDR1 LGHNA, CDR2 YSLEER. This CDR3 spans 12 amino acids. Trimming took off 0 bases at V and 10 bases at J, with 7 bases between the two ends. The chain's CDR3 is CASSQDRGEQFF. The CDR3 DNA reads TGCGCCAGCAGCCAAGATCGGGGGGAGCAGTTCTTC.

The rearrangement links TRBV20-1 to TRBJ1-5; the D is unclear. V was trimmed by 6 bases and J by 6 bases, leaving 12 bases between them. CDR1 is DFQATT and CDR2 is SNEGSKA in the germline V gene (reference sequence). CDR3 length: 12 residues. The CDR3 DNA is TGCAGTGCAAGGAGGGTGGGTCAGCCCCAGCATTTT. It encodes CSARRVGQPQHF.

This chain uses TRBV18 with TRBJ1-1, with 8 positions matching TRBD1. Trimming at V came to 3 bases and at J to 2 bases, leaving 8 bases not matched to a gene. This CDR3 contains 16 residues. Germline V CDR1 and CDR2: KGHSH, LQKENI. The CDR3, as DNA: TGTGCCAGCTCACCCCTCGACAGGGGTTCCAACACTGAAGCTTTCTTT. Its translation is CASSPLDRGSNTEAFF.

The J gene is TRBJ1-6, the V gene TRBV6-1; 7 nucleotides agree with TRBD1. V lost 8 bases and J lost 10; bases outside the gene matches: 11. The CDR3 loop spans 14 amino acids. CDR1 and CDR2 from the germline V gene are MNHNS and SASEGT. The CDR3 is CASGIGTEGSPLHF. CDR3 DNA sequence: TGTGCCAGCGGCATAGGGACAGAGGGGTCACCCCTCCACTTT.

The chain combines TRBV27 with TRBJ2-7; TRBD1 matches 7 bases. The CDR3 loop spans 15 amino acids. Germline CDR1 MNHEY, CDR2 SMNVEV (reference sequence). J lost 2 bases, V lost 1 base, and 5 bases had no gene match. As DNA, the CDR3 is TGTGCCAGCAGTTTATATGGGGACAGTACCTACGAGCAGTACTTC. It codes for CASSLYGDSTYEQYF.

The chain employs TRBV28 and TRBJ1-1; 9 bases fit TRBD1. The ends lost 7 bases at V and 3 bases at J; junction bases unmatched: 9. CDR1 and CDR2 (germline): MDHEN, SYDVKM. CDR3 length: 15 amino acids. The DNA for the CDR3 is TGTGCCAGCACTATGCTCGGACAGGGGTACACTGAAGCTTTCTTT. Translating it yields CASTMLGQGYTEAFF.

This sequence joins TRBV20-1 and TRBJ1-1; possibly TRBD1 for D (5 bases). Germline V gives CDR1 DFQATT, CDR2 SNEGSKA (reference sequence). This CDR3 is built from 15 residues. Between the trimmed V and J ends, which lost 2 bases and 0 bases, there was a span of 13 bases. CDR3 region: CSARTPGGMNTEAFF. The CDR3 DNA follows: TGCAGTGCTAGAACCCCCGGGGGGATGAACACTGAAGCTTTCTTT.

The J gene is TRBJ2-2, the V gene TRBV12-3 or TRBV12-4; a possible D gene is TRBD2 (6 bases). The CDR3 totals 19 residues. The V end lost 1 base, the J end lost 4 bases, and 22 bases lay between the germline ends. CDR3 sequence: CASSLVGRGLFSGTGELFF. The CDR3 DNA is TGTGCCAGCAGTTTAGTGGGACGAGGCCTTTTTAGCGGCACCGGGGAGCTGTTTTTT.

This clonotype was detected many times. J is TRBJ2-7 and V is TRBV18; D gene uncertain. V lost 5 bases and J 2 bases, leaving 7 bases between the germline ends. Germline V gene sequence: CDR1 KGHSH, CDR2 LQKENI. This CDR3 has 12 residues. The CDR3 here is CASSSRAYEQYF. The CDR3 nucleotides are TGTGCCAGCTCATCGAGAGCCTACGAGCAGTACTTC.

At least ten counts were recorded for this clonotype. The chain joins TRBV20-1 to TRBJ2-6; TRBD2 aligns across 10 bases. Germline V gene sequence: CDR1 DFQATT, CDR2 SNEGSKA (reference sequence). This CDR3 is built from 17 residues. Trimming at V came to 5 bases and at J to 4 bases, leaving 11 bases not matched to a gene. In DNA, the CDR3 is TGCAGTGCTCAGGGGGCTAGCGGGGGAGGAGGGGCCAACGTCCTGACTTTC. It translates to CSAQGASGGGGANVLTF.

This clonotype was counted once. Relative to the germline gene, one junction end is altered; a read error may explain this. The chain carries TRBV7-9 and TRBJ2-5, with D possibly called TRBD1 or TRBD2 (5 bases each). Germline lookup yields CDR1 SEHNR and CDR2 FQNEAQ (reference sequence). This CDR3 contains 16 residues. The CDR3 DNA reads TGTGCCGGCAGCTGGACGGGGCAGAAAGACCAAGAGACCCAGTACTTC. Translation: CAGSWTGQKDQETQYF.

The J gene is TRBJ1-1, the V gene TRBV20-1; no firm D call. Trimming removed 0 bases at V and 0 bases at J, with 14 bases between. The V gene's germline CDR1 is DFQATT and CDR2 SNEGSKA (reference sequence). This CDR3 contains 16 residues. CDR3: CSARDGSGLMNTEAFF. Here the CDR3 DNA reads TGCAGTGCTAGAGATGGGTCGGGTCTCATGAACACTGAAGCTTTCTTT.

This clonotype was counted ten times or more. The chain is built from TRBV9 and TRBJ1-5; D is unclear. The CDR3 is 14 residues long. Trimming removed 0 bases from V and 3 bases from J, with 7 bases in between. Germline CDR1 is SGDLS and CDR2 is YYNGEE. The CDR3 bases are TGTGCCAGCAGCGTAGGGTGGATCAATCAGCCCCAGCATTTT. Translating it yields CASSVGWINQPQHF.

This clonotype was found a few times. The J gene is TRBJ2-5, the V gene TRBV11-2; no clear D. Germline V gene sequence: CDR1 SGHAT, CDR2 FQNNGV. The V and J ends lost 1 base and 2 bases respectively, with 11 bases between them. The CDR3 contains 15 residues. CDR3: CASSLGSGRQETQYF. CDR3 DNA: TGTGCCAGCAGCTTAGGATCCGGGCGGCAAGAGACCCAGTACTTC. Using reference TRBV11-2 and TRBJ2-5 for the parts outside the CDR3, the full variable domain is EAGVAQSPRYKIIEKRQSVAFWCNPISGHATLYWYQQILGQGPKLLIQFQNNGVVDDSQLPKDRFSAERLKGVDSTLKIQPAKLEDSAVYLCASSLGSGRQETQYFGPGTRLLVL.

This clonotype was observed a few times. The J gene is TRBJ2-7, the V gene TRBV28; D call uncertain. Trimming shortened V by 0 bases and J by 1 base, and 7 bases separated the two germline ends. The germline V gene encodes CDR1 MDHEN and CDR2 SYDVKM. The CDR3 runs 14 residues. The CDR3 region is CASSLWGRSYEQYF. The CDR3, as DNA: TGTGCCAGCAGTTTATGGGGCAGGTCCTACGAGCAGTACTTC. The full variable domain, completed using reference TRBV28 and TRBJ2-7, is DVKVTQSSRYLVKRTGEKVFLECVQDMDHENMFWYRQDPGLGLRLIYFSYDVKMKEKGDIPEGYSVSREKKERFSLILESASTNQTSMYLCASSLWGRSYEQYFGPGTRLTVT.

This clonotype was seen a few times. The chain has TRBV7-9 and TRBJ1-2, with D hard to call. The CDR3 length is 14 residues. CDR1 SEHNR and CDR2 FQNEAQ come from the germline V gene (reference sequence). V was clipped by 2 bases and J by 6 bases, with 13 bases between them. The CDR3 here is CASSLSSRIHGYTF. CDR3 sequence (DNA): TGTGCCAGCAGCTTATCGTCCAGGATACATGGCTACACCTTC.

The CDR3 coding sequence is TGTGCCAGCAATCTGGGGGGGATCAACTATGGCTACACCTTC. Residues: CASNLGGINYGYTF. The chain recombines TRBV12-3 or TRBV12-4 with TRBJ1-2; weak D call: TRBD1 (5 bases). The CDR3 consists of 14 residues. V shed 7 bases and J shed 2 bases, with 14 bases lying between them.

This clonotype has only a few counts. V is TRBV28 and J is TRBJ2-7; 7 positions match TRBD2. The CDR3 sequence is 16 residues long. Germline CDR1 is MDHEN and CDR2 is SYDVKM. V shed 5 bases and J 2 bases; nucleotides not matched to a gene: 12. DNA for the CDR3: TGTGCCAGCAGTCGAGTTAGCCGGGGACTAACCTACGAGCAGTACTTC. Translated: CASSRVSRGLTYEQYF.

Points on this clonotype: Germline and junction disagree at one end, which may indicate a read error. The gene calls are TRBV2 and TRBJ2-1; D gene unclear. This CDR3 is built from 14 residues. CDR1 SNHLY and CDR2 FYNNEI come from the germline V gene. CDR3 residues: CASRDNLRRNEQFF. The DNA of the CDR3 is TGTGCCAGCCGTGACAACCTCAGACGCAATGAGCAGTTCTTC.

This clonotype was seen at least ten times. V and J are TRBV5-1 and TRBJ2-7; D not resolved. Germline assignment: CDR1 SGHRS and CDR2 YFSETQ. This CDR3 spans 11 amino acids. V was trimmed by 1 base and J by 6 bases, leaving 5 bases between them. The CDR3 region is CASSLQSEQYF. The CDR3, as DNA: TGCGCCAGCAGCTTGCAGAGCGAGCAGTACTTC.

This clonotype was seen more than once but under ten times. This chain uses TRBV5-1 with TRBJ2-5, with 8 bases fitting TRBD1. V was pared by 1 base and J by 6 bases, with 8 bases of the junction left unmatched. There are 15 residues in the CDR3. Germline V gene lookup returns CDR1 SGHRS and CDR2 YFSETQ. The CDR3 DNA reads TGCGCCAGCAGCTTGTCAGGGGGCCTTATACAGACCCAGTACTTC. Protein product: CASSLSGGLIQTQYF.

This sequence joins TRBV7-3 and TRBJ2-2; 8 nucleotides agree with TRBD1. Germline CDR1 SGHTA, CDR2 FQGTGA. CDR3 length: 16 amino acids. V was clipped by 2 bases and J by 5 bases; unmatched bases: 7. The CDR3 reads CASSLQLTGATGELFF. CDR3 nucleotide sequence: TGTGCCAGCAGCTTACAGCTGACAGGGGCAACCGGGGAGCTGTTTTTT.

This clonotype appeared a few times. The V and J genes are TRBV12-3 or TRBV12-4 and TRBJ2-1; D gene unclear. Trimming shortened V by 3 bases and J by 7 bases, and 19 bases separated the two germline ends. The CDR3 contains 16 residues. The CDR3, as DNA: TGTGCCAGCAGTTTTCAAGGACGTCCGAAGGGTAATGAGCAGTTCTTC. Its protein is CASSFQGRPKGNEQFF.

This clonotype was seen repeatedly, ten times or more. The rearrangement uses TRBV11-1 and TRBJ2-3; 8 positions agree with TRBD1. The germline gives CDR1 SGHAT, CDR2 FQDESV (reference sequence). The CDR3 runs 19 residues. The J segment lost 2 bases and the V segment lost 4 bases, leaving 17 bases of the junction unmatched. Here the CDR3 reads CASSSSLLQGDENTDTQYF. Written as DNA, the CDR3 is TGTGCCAGCAGCTCCAGCCTGCTACAGGGGGACGAGAACACAGATACGCAGTATTTT.

A few counts support this clonotype. V is TRBV20-1 and J is TRBJ2-3; 10 nucleotides agree with TRBD2. CDR1 DFQATT and CDR2 SNEGSKA come from the germline V gene (reference sequence). This CDR3 region has 14 residues. J lost 3 bases, V lost 5 bases, and 5 bases had no gene match. CDR3 in DNA: TGCAGTGCTTGCTCGACTAGCGGGACAGATACGCAGTATTTT. Protein sequence: CSACSTSGTDTQYF.

This clonotype was counted between two and nine times. The chain has TRBV5-6 and TRBJ2-3; 9 nucleotides line up with TRBD2. This CDR3 spans 15 amino acids. With V trimmed by 0 bases and J by 5 bases, 4 bases remained unmatched. Germline lookup yields CDR1 SGHDT and CDR2 YYEEEE. The CDR3 loop reads CASSLVAGDEDTQYF. The CDR3 DNA sequence: TGTGCCAGCAGCTTGGTAGCGGGGGACGAAGATACGCAGTATTTT.